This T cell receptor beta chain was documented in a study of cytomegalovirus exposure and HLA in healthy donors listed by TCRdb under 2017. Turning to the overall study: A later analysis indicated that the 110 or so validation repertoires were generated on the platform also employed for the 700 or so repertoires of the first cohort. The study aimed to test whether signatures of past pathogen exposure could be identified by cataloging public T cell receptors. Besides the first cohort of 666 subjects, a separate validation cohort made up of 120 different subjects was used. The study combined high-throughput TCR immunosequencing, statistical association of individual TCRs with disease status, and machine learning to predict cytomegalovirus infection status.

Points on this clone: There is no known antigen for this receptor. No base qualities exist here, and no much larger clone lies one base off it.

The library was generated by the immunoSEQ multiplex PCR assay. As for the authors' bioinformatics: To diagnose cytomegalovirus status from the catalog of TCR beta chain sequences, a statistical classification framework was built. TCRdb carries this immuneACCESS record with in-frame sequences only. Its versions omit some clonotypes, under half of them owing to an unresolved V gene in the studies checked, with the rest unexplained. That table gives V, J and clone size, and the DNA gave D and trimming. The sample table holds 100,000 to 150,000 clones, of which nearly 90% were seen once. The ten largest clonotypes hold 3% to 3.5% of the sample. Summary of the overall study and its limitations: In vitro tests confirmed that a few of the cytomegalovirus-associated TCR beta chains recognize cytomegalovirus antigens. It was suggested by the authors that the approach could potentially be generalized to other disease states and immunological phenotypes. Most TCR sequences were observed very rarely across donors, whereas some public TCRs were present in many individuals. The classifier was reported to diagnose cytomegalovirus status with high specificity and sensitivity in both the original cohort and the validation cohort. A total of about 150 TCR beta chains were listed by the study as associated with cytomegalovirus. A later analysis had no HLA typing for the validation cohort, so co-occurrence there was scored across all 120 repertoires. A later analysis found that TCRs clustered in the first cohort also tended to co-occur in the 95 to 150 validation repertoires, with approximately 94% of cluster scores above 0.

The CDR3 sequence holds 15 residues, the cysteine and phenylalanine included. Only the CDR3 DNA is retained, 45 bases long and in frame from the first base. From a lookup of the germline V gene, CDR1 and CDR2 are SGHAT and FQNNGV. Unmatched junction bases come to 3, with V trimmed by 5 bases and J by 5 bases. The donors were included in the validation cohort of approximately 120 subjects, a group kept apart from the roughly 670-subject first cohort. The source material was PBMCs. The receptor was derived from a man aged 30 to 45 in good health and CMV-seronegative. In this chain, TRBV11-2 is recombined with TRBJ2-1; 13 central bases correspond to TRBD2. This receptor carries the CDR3 CASSDTSGGDNEQFF. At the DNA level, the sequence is TGTGCCAGCAGCGACACTAGCGGGGGGGACAATGAGCAGTTCTTC.